These T cell receptor beta chains were read from a single sample in a study of T cell responses to AZD1222 COVID-19 vaccine. Only in-frame clones appear in the TCRdb table, and some are missing; sequencing was by immunoSEQ multiplex PCR. The table lists approximately 100,000 clones, around 90% of them singletons. The material sequenced was peripheral blood, taken on day 0 of AZD1222 vaccination. Receptor source: an adult in good health. Both conserved end residues are trimmed from each CDR3. A D gene is named only where the DNA matches it firmly.

>TRBD1|TRBV5-4|TRBJ1-2
ASSPGQGANYGYT
>-|TRBV3-1/TRBV3-2|TRBJ1-2
ASSVSVENYGYT
>-|TRBV27|TRBJ2-7
ASRTGWDGYYEQY
>TRBD1|TRBV18|TRBJ1-5
ARDRGNQPQH
>-|TRBV28|TRBJ2-7
ASSLSVAYEQY
>-|TRBV6-2/TRBV6-3|TRBJ2-1
ASSYPVRDLYNEQF
>TRBD1|TRBV5-1|TRBJ2-7
ASSLQTGSHSEQY
>-|TRBV5-6|TRBJ2-1
ASSLVFSYNEQF
>-|TRBV27|TRBJ1-4
ASSLLGEKLF
>TRBD2|TRBV11-2|TRBJ2-3
ASSPGLVIDTQY
>TRBD1|TRBV28|TRBJ2-7
ASSSSGGPEDEQY
>-|TRBV7-2|TRBJ1-2
ASSDTQPYGYT
>-|TRBV7-4|TRBJ1-4
ASSQSWVYCEKLF
>-|TRBV5-6|TRBJ1-2
ASSPGDYGYT
>-|TRBV12-3/TRBV12-4|TRBJ2-3
ASSLVDTQY
>-|TRBV6-5|TRBJ2-7
ASSSEGAMPSSEQY
>-|TRBV5-4|TRBJ2-7
ASSLSFNSYEQY
>-|TRBV10-3|TRBJ1-3
AIDPGWPGNTIY
>-|TRBV7-6|TRBJ2-5
ASSLSIRETQY
>-|TRBV28|TRBJ1-3
ASSVSGNTIY
>-|TRBV30|TRBJ2-7
AWATGPSPYEQY
>-|TRBV3-1/TRBV3-2|TRBJ2-1
ASSQDRGAFYNEQF
>TRBD2|TRBV7-8|TRBJ2-7
ASSTSGKTYEQY
>-|TRBV11-2|TRBJ2-2
ASTEKALGELF
>-|TRBV5-1|TRBJ1-1
ASSPGMNTEAF
>-|TRBV6-2/TRBV6-3|TRBJ1-2
ASSYRPTNYGYT
>-|TRBV28|TRBJ2-3
ASRLPGDTQY
>TRBD2|TRBV28|TRBJ2-1
ASSSQEGSGYYNEQF
>-|TRBV19|TRBJ1-4
ASSILQVSTNEKLF
>-|TRBV6-5|TRBJ1-2
ASRGGVSHNYGYT
>-|TRBV19|TRBJ1-6
ASSSQVAYNSPLH
>-|TRBV12-3/TRBV12-4|TRBJ1-4
ASSLALREKLF
>-|TRBV28|TRBJ1-1
ASSWPHGGTEAF
>TRBD1|TRBV13|TRBJ2-7
ASSHDRGEQY
>TRBD2|TRBV4-1|TRBJ2-5
ASSQRIAGDRPETQY
>TRBD1|TRBV19|TRBJ2-1
ASSAPGQGLGNEQF
>TRBD1|TRBV12-5|TRBJ1-2
ASGSTGVDGYT
>-|TRBV5-5|TRBJ1-5
ASSLQGTDSNQPQH
>TRBD2|TRBV7-9|TRBJ2-3
ASSASGGIDTQY
>-|TRBV15|TRBJ2-3
ATSRDRGRVTSTDTQY
>TRBD2|TRBV6-5|TRBJ2-7
ASIRSGGGGYEQY
>-|TRBV3-1/TRBV3-2|TRBJ2-5
ASSQEKTQY
>-|TRBV28|TRBJ2-7
ASREQGGRYEQY
>-|TRBV14|TRBJ1-3
ASSEGASGNTIY
>-|TRBV9|TRBJ1-2
ASSVASEQNYGYT
>-|TRBV12-3/TRBV12-4|TRBJ1-2
ASSLTPTYGYT
>-|TRBV4-3|TRBJ2-2
ASSQAGASQLTGELF
>-|TRBV19|TRBJ2-5
ASSTDREGTQY
>-|TRBV7-3|TRBJ2-7
ASSLEATSGEQY
>-|TRBV7-9|TRBJ1-1
ASSSYRSPRGTEAF
>-|TRBV2|TRBJ2-1
ASSVMSREQF
>-|TRBV10-3|TRBJ1-3
AISGSASSGNTIY
>-|TRBV7-8|TRBJ1-6
ASSLVGFQGRTPLH
>-|TRBV11-3|TRBJ1-2
ASRPGGYT